The source of this T cell receptor beta chain is a study of CD8+ T cells in alopecia areata. Study-wide findings and caveats: Researchers report lesional scalp, most notably alopecia totalis/universalis, outstripped normal scalp in clonality.

Sequencing templates came from extracted RNA that was reverse transcribed into cDNA. Measured with immunoSEQ multiplex PCR; TCRdb has only the in-frame clones, and not every one. The data contain some 130,000 clones, about 46% of them singletons. For this clone: Its antigen remains unidentified.

Using a FACSAria, the CD4+ and CD8+ T cells were sorted from the PBMCs. CDR3 length: 12 amino acids. The V and J ends lost 2 bases and 7 bases respectively, with 9 bases between them. CDR1 is SGHDT, CDR2 YYEEEE, per germline. Specimen: CD8+ T cells sorted from blood, collected at week 0. This sequence was found in a human donor with alopecia areata. This chain links TRBV5-6 with TRBJ1-2, with D possibly TRBD1 on 6 matching bases. CDR3 coding DNA: TGTGCCAGCAGCTTAGGGGGGGCTGGCTACACCTTC. It is translated as CASSLGGAGYTF.